One sample yielded the 2 T cell receptor beta chains listed below, sequenced in a study of cytomegalovirus exposure and HLA in healthy donors (dated by TCRdb to about 2017). The library was generated by the immunoSEQ multiplex PCR assay. For the multiplex PCR, a mixture combining 60 forward primers for TCR Vbeta segments and 13 reverse primers for TCR Jbeta segments was used. TCRdb retrieved this table from immuneACCESS and kept in-frame rearrangements only. Not all clones are present; in checked studies, unresolved V genes account for under half, and no reason is known for the remainder. Across this sample there are roughly 160,000 clones, with about 80% seen only once. Together, the top ten hold approximately 1.2% of the sample. The sequenced sample consisted of PBMCs. These receptor sequences come from a man aged 30 to 39 in good health and CMV-seronegative.

The chain has TRBV28 and TRBJ2-7; 9 bases map to TRBD1. This CDR3 region has 16 residues. Trimming took 7 bases from V and 6 from J; bases not matched to a gene: 16. Germline V gene sequence: CDR1 MDHEN, CDR2 SYDVKM. This CDR3 is CASTSIPGQGSLEQYF. The DNA of the CDR3 is TGTGCCAGCACCTCAATCCCGGGACAGGGATCCCTCGAGCAGTACTTC. Drawing the rest from reference TRBV28 and TRBJ2-7, the complete variable domain is DVKVTQSSRYLVKRTGEKVFLECVQDMDHENMFWYRQDPGLGLRLIYFSYDVKMKEKGDIPEGYSVSREKKERFSLILESASTNQTSMYLCASTSIPGQGSLEQYFGPGTRLTVT.

This chain links TRBV5-8 with TRBJ2-7; D is unresolved. CDR3 length: 14 residues. Trimming took off 2 bases at V and 7 bases at J, with 16 bases between the two ends. Germline V gene data show CDR1 as SGHTS and CDR2 as YDEGEE. CDR3 nucleotide sequence: TGTGCCAGCAGCTTCTCTGCTAACCTACGGGAGCAGTACTTC. It encodes CASSFSANLREQYF.